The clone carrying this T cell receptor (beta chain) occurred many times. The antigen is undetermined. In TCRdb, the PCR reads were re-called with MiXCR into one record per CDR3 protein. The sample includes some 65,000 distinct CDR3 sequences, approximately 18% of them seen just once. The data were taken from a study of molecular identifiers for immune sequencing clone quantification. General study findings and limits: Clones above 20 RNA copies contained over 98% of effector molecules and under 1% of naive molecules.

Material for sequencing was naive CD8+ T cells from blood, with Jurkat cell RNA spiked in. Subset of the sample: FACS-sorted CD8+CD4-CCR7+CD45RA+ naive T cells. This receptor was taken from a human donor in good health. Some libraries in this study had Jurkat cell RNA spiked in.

CDR3 loop: CASSPKLGSHEQYF. CDR3 coding DNA: TGTGCCAGCAGTCCCAAGCTCGGATCCCACGAGCAGTACTTC. V gene TRBV6-2 or TRBV6-3 combines with J gene TRBJ2-7; D is unresolved. Trimming removed 5 bases from V and 5 bases from J, with 16 bases in between. The CDR3 loop spans 14 amino acids. From germline, CDR1 is MNHEY and CDR2 SVGEGT.